A selection of T cell receptor beta chains follows, all from one sample in a study of T cell repertoires in cytomegalovirus infection. MiXCR, run by TCRdb on the reads, gives a single entry per CDR3 protein. This table has 150,000 to 200,000 distinct CDR3 sequences, about 28% appearing once. Specimen: PBMCs. Receptors originate from a human donor in good health (CMV status not recorded). Some clones in this sample may be carry-over from other donors' samples. The CDR3 runs from the conserved cysteine through the conserved F or W. The order of the fields is D gene, clone size, V gene, J gene, CDR3 protein, CDR3 DNA. The D gene is left open where the match is weak. The listing skips clone size in some rows; elsewhere it reads once, few, many or a size class.

.,few,TRBV29-1,TRBJ1-4,CSVPWGVTNEKLFF,TGCAGCGTGCCATGGGGGGTCACAAATGAAAAACTGTTTTTT
.,.,TRBV20-1,TRBJ2-5,CSPGDLHLETQYF,TGCAGTCCCGGGGACCTACACTTGGAGACCCAGTACTTC
TRBD1,.,TRBV5-4,TRBJ2-7,CASSPPGQGVWPYEQYF,TGTGCCAGCAGTCCACCGGGACAGGGGGTTTGGCCCTACGAGCAGTACTTC
.,few,TRBV25-1,TRBJ1-1,CASSGAGAHTEAFF,TGTGCCAGCAGTGGGGCAGGGGCGCACACTGAAGCTTTCTTT
.,few,TRBV7-2,TRBJ2-5,CASSFPGVDPPETQYF,TGTGCCAGCAGCTTCCCAGGGGTAGATCCGCCAGAGACCCAGTACTTC
.,many,TRBV7-8,TRBJ2-3,CASSLSGDTQYF,TGTGCCAGCAGCTTAAGTGGAGATACGCAGTATTTT
.,.,TRBV29-1,TRBJ2-7,CSVRDIGEQYF,TGCAGCGTTAGGGACATCGGAGAGCAGTACTTC
TRBD1,.,TRBV5-4,TRBJ1-2,CASSLEGADGYTF,TGTGCCAGCAGCTTGGAGGGGGCAGATGGCTACACCTTC
.,.,TRBV6-8,TRBJ1-4,CASSYSAPLEWEKLFF,TGTGCCAGCAGTTACTCGGCTCCTTTGGAATGGGAAAAACTGTTTTTT
.,few,TRBV6-1,TRBJ1-5,CASSYGTSNQPQHF,TGTGCCAGCAGTTACGGGACGAGCAATCAGCCCCAGCATTTT
.,few,TRBV5-1,TRBJ2-7,CASSTLGGSYEQYF,TGCGCCAGCAGCACCCTGGGAGGCTCCTACGAGCAGTACTTC
.,few,TRBV29-1,TRBJ1-2,CSVKAGADGYTF,TGCAGCGTTAAAGCAGGGGCGGATGGCTACACCTTC
.,.,TRBV7-8,TRBJ1-5,CASSLDRINQPQHF,TGTGCCAGCAGCTTAGATCGGATCAATCAGCCCCAGCATTTT
.,.,TRBV4-1,TRBJ1-5,CASSQDSQDNQPQHF,TGCGCCAGCAGCCAAGATTCACAGGACAATCAGCCCCAGCATTTT
TRBD1,.,TRBV5-5,TRBJ1-6,CASSLVPGQGEKDSPLHF,TGTGCCAGCAGCCTAGTACCGGGACAGGGGGAGAAGGATTCACCCCTCCACTTT
.,few,TRBV6-2/TRBV6-3,TRBJ2-7,CASSYPDTYEQYF,TGTGCCAGCAGTTACCCAGACACCTACGAGCAGTACTTC
.,many,TRBV7-2,TRBJ2-3,CASSLRGAGPDTQYF,TGTGCCAGCAGCTTAAGGGGCGCGGGGCCGGATACGCAGTATTTT
TRBD1,.,TRBV20-1,TRBJ1-2,CSARAAGGDYGYTF,TGCAGTGCTAGAGCGGCAGGGGGGGACTATGGCTACACCTTC
.,.,TRBV4-3,TRBJ1-1,CASSHPLMNTEAFF,TGCGCCAGCAGCCATCCTTTAATGAACACTGAAGCTTTCTTT
.,few,TRBV7-6,TRBJ2-1,CASSTTPGNEQFF,TGTGCCAGCAGCACGACCCCGGGCAATGAGCAGTTCTTC
TRBD2,few,TRBV7-8,TRBJ2-3,CASSLAGGSNTQYF,TGTGCCAGCAGCTTAGCGGGGGGGTCAAATACGCAGTATTTT
.,.,TRBV4-2,TRBJ1-1,CASSQDKGSYSIMNTEAFF,TGTGCCAGCAGCCAAGACAAGGGGAGCTACTCTATAATGAACACTGAAGCTTTCTTT